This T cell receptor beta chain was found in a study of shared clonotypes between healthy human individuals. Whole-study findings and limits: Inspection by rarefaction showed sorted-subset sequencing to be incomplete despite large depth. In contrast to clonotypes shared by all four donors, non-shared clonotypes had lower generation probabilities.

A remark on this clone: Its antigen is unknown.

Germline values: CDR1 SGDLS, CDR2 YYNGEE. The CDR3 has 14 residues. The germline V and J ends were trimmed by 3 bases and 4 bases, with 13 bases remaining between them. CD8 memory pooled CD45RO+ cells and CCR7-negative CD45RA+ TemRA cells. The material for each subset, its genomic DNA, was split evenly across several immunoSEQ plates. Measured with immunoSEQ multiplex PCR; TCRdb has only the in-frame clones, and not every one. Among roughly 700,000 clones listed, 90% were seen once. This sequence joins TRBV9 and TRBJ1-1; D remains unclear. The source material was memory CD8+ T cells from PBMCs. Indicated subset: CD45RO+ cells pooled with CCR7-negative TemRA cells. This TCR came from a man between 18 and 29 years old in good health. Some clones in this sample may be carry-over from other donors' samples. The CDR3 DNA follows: TGTGCCAGCAGCGGGGCAGAGGGAAGCACTGAAGCTTTCTTT. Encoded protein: CASSGAEGSTEAFF.